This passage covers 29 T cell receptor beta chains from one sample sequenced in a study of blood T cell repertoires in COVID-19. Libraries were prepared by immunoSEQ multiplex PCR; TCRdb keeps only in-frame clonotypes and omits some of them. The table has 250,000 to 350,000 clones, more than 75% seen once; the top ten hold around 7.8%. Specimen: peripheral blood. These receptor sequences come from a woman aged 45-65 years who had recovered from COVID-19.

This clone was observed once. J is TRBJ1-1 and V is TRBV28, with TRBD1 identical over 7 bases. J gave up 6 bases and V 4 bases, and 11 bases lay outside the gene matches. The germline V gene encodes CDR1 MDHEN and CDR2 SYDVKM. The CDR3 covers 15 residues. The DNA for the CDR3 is TGTGCCAGCAGTTCCCCGGCCGGAGGGGGCCCTGAAGCTTTCTTT. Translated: CASSSPAGGGPEAFF.

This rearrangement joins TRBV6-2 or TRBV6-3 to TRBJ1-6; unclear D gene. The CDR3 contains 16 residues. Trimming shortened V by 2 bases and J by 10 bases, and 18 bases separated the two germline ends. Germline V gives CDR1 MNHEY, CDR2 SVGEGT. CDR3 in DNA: TGTGCCAGCAGTTACAAGAGAGGGAACGGCGACTCACCCCTCCACTTT. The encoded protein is CASSYKRGNGDSPLHF.

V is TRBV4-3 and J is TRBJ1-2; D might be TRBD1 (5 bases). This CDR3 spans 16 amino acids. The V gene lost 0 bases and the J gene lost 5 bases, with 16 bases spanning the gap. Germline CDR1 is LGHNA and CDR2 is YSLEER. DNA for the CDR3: TGCGCCAGCAGCCAAGATCGGGGGGACTGGCGGTATGGCTACACCTTC. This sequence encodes CASSQDRGDWRYGYTF.

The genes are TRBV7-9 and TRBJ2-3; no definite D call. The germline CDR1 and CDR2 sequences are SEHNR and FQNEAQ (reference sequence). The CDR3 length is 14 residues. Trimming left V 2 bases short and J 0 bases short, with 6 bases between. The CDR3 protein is CASSLPISTDTQYF. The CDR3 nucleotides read TGTGCCAGCAGCTTACCTATCAGCACAGATACGCAGTATTTT.

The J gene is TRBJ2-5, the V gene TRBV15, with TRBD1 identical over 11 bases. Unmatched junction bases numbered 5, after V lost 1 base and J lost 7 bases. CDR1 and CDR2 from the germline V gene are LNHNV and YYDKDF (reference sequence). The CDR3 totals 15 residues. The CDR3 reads CATSRGDRGTGTQYF. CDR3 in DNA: TGTGCCACCAGCAGAGGGGACAGGGGGACAGGGACCCAGTACTTC.

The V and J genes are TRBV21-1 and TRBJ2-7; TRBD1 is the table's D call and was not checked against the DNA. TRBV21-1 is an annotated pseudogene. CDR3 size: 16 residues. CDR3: CASSKEIGQGAHEQYF. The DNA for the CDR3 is TGTGCCAGCAGCAAAGAGATCGGCCAGGGGGCGCACGAGCAGTACTTC.

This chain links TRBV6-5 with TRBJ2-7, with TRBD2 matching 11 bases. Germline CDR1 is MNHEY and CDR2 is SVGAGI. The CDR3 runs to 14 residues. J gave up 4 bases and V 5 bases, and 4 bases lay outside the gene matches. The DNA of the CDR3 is TGTGCCAGCAGTACGACTAGCGGGGCGTACGAGCAGTACTTC. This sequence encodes CASSTTSGAYEQYF.

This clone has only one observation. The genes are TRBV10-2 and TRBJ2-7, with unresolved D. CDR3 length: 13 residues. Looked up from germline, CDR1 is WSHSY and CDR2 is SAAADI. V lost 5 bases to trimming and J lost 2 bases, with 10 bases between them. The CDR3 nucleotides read TGCGCCAGCAGTTTTGGCAAAACCTACGAGCAGTACTTC. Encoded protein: CASSFGKTYEQYF.

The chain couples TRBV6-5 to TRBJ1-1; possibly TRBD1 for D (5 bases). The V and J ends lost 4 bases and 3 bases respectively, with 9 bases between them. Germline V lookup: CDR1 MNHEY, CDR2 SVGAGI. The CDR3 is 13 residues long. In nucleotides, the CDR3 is TGTGCCAGCAGTTCAGGGAGGTACACTGAAGCTTTCTTT. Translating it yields CASSSGRYTEAFF.

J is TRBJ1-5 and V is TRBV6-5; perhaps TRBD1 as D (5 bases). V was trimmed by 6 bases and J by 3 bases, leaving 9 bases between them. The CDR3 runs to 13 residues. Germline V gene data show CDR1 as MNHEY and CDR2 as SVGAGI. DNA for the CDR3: TGTGCCAGCAGAGAGACAGCCAATCAGCCCCAGCATTTT. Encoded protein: CASRETANQPQHF.

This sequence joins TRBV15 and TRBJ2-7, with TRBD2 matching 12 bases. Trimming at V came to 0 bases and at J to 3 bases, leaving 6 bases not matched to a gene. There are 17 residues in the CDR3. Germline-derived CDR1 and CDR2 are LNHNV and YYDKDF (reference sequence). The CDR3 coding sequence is TGTGCCACCAGCAGAGATCCCTGGACTAGCGGGAACTACGAGCAGTACTTC. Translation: CATSRDPWTSGNYEQYF.

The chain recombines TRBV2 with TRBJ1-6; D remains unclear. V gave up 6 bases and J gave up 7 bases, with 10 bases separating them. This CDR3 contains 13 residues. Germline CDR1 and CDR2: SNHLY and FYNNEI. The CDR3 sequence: CASRARENSPLHF. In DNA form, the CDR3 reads TGTGCCAGCAGGGCCCGGGAGAATTCACCCCTCCACTTT.

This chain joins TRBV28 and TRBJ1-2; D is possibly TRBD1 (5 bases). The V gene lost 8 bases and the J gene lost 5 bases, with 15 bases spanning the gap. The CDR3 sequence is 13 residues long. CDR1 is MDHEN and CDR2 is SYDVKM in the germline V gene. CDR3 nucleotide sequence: TGTGCCAGCCATAAGCCGGGGGTTTATGGCTACACCTTC. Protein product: CASHKPGVYGYTF.

The CDR3 DNA reads TGTGCCAGCAGTTCCCCCAAGAACTCGAATATTTACGAGCAGTACTTC. Protein product: CASSSPKNSNIYEQYF. The chain couples TRBV28 to TRBJ2-7; D is ambiguous. V was trimmed by 4 bases and J by 4 bases, leaving 20 bases between them. The CDR3 sequence is 16 residues long. Germline lookup yields CDR1 MDHEN and CDR2 SYDVKM.

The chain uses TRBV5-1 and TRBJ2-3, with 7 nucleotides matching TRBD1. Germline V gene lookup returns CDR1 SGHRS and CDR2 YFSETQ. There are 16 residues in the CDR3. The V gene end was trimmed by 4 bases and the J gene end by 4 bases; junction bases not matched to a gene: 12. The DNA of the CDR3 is TGCGCCAGCAGCCCAAGACAGGGATCCCCACCAGATACGCAGTATTTT. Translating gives CASSPRQGSPPDTQYF.

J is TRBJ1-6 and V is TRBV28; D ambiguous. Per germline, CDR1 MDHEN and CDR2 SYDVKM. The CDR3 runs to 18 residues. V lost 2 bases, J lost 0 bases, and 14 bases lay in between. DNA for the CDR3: TGTGCCAGCAGTTTACTAGGCCCAACCAGCTCCTATAATTCACCCCTCCACTTT. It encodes CASSLLGPTSSYNSPLHF.

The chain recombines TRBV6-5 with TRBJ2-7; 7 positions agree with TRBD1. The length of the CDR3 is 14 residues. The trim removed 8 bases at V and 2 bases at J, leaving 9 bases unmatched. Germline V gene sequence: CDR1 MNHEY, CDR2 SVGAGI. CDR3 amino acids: CASGRQGETYEQYF. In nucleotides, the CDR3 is TGTGCCAGCGGACGACAGGGAGAAACCTACGAGCAGTACTTC.

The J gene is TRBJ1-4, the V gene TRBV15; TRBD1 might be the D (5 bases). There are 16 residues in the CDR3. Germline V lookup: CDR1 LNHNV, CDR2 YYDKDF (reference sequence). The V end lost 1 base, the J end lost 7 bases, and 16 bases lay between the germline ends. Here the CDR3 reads CATSRARTLQGEKLFF. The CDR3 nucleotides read TGTGCCACCAGCAGAGCCCGAACTCTTCAGGGTGAAAAACTGTTTTTT.

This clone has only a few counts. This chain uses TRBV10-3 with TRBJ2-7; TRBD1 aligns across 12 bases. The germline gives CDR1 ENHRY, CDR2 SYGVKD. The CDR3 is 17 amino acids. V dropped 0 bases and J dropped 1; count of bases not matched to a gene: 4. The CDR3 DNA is TGTGCCATCAGTGAGTCAAGGGACAGGGGGCTGTCCTACGAGCAGTACTTC. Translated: CAISESRDRGLSYEQYF.

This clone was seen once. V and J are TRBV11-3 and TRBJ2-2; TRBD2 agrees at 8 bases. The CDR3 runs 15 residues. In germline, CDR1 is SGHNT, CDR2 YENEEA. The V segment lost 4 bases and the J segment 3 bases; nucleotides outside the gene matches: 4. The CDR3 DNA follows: TGTGCCAGCAGCTCCCGGGGGGGCGACACCGGGGAGCTGTTTTTT. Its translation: CASSSRGGDTGELFF.

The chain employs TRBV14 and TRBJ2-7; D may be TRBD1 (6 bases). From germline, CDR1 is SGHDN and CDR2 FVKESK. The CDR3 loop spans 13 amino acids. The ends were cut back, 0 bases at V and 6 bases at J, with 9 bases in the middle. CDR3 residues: CASSQDPRGEQYF. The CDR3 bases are TGTGCCAGCAGCCAAGATCCCAGGGGCGAGCAGTACTTC. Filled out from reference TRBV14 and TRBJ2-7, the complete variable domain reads EAGVTQFPSHSVIEKGQTVTLRCDPISGHDNLYWYRRVMGKEIKFLLHFVKESKQDESGMPNNRFLAERTGGTYSTLKVQPAELEDSGVYFCASSQDPRGEQYFGPGTRLTVT.

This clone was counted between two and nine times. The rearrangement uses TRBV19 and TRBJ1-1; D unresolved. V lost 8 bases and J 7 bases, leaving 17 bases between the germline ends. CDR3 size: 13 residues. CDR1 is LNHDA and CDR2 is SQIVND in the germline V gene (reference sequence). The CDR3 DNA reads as TGTGCCAGTTCAGGTGAGGGAACAATTGAAGCTTTCTTT. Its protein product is CASSGEGTIEAFF.

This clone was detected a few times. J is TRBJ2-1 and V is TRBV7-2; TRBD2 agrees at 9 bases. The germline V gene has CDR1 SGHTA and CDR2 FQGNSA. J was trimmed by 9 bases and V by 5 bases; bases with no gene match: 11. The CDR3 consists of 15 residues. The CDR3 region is CASSPSVAGVVEQFF. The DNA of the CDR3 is TGTGCCAGCAGCCCGTCAGTAGCGGGAGTGGTTGAGCAGTTCTTC.

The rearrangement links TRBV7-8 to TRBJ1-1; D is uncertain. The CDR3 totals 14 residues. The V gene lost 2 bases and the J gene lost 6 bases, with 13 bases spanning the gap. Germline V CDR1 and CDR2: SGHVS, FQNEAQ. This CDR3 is CASSLSGWAAEAFF. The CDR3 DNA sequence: TGTGCCAGCAGCTTAAGCGGGTGGGCTGCTGAAGCTTTCTTT.

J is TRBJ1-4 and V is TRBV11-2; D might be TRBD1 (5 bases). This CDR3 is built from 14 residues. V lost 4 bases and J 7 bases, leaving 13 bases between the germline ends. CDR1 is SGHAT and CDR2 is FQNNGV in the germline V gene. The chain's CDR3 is CASSSEGSGEKLFF. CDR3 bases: TGTGCCAGCAGCTCGGAGGGGTCGGGTGAAAAACTGTTTTTT.

The CDR3 loop is CASSAGTALPIQETQYF. For the CDR3, the DNA is TGCGCCAGCAGCGCGGGGACAGCCCTACCGATCCAAGAGACCCAGTACTTC. The rearrangement links TRBV5-1 to TRBJ2-5; D is possibly TRBD1 (7 bases). Trimming left V 4 bases short and J 1 base short, with 20 bases between. CDR3 size: 17 residues. Germline V gene lookup returns CDR1 SGHRS and CDR2 YFSETQ.

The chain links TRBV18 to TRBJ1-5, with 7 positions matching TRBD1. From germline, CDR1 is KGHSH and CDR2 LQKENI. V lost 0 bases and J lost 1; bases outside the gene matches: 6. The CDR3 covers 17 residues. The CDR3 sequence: CASSPPGQAGSNQPQHF. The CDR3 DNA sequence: TGTGCCAGCTCACCACCCGGACAGGCTGGAAGCAATCAGCCCCAGCATTTT.

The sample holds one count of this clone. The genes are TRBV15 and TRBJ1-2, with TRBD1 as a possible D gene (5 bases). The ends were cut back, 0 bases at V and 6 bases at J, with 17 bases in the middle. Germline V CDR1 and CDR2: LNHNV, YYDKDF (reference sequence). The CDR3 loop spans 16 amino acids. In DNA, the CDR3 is TGTGCCACCAGCAGAGATCTGCGCGGGACGAGGGATGGCTACACCTTC. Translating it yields CATSRDLRGTRDGYTF. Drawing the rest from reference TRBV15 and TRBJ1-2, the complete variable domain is DAMVIQNPRYQVTQFGKPVTLSCSQTLNHNVMYWYQQKSSQAPKLLFHYYDKDFNNEADTPDNFQSRRPNTSFCFLDIRSPGLGDTAMYLCATSRDLRGTRDGYTFGSGTRLTVV.

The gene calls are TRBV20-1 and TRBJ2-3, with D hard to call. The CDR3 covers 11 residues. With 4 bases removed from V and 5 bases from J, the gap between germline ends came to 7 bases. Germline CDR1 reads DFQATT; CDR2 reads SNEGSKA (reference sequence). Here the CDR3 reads CSAILLDTQYF. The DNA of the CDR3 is TGCAGTGCTATCCTCTTAGATACGCAGTATTTT.